This TCR beta chain is from a study of breast tumors, draining lymph nodes, adjacent tissues. With V trimmed by 7 bases and J by 3 bases, 4 bases remained unmatched. The CDR3 sequence is 14 residues long. As to this clonotype: Its target is not known.

Axillary draining lymph nodes of breast cancer patients supplied the node samples. The study, taken as a whole, reports: Compared with lymph nodes, tumors were less diverse; compared with nontumor tissue, more. The data were judged consistent with most tumor T cells coming from lymph node and expanding in tumor. Luminal-like breast cancer showed significantly greater tumor-nontumor repertoire similarity than basal-like breast cancer did.

Each CDR3 protein is one row after TCRdb ran MiXCR on the multiplex PCR reads. This sample yields 130,000 or so distinct CDR3 sequences, of which 32% are seen a single time; around 2.3% belongs to the top ten. This clonotype was sampled from a female donor with breast cancer. Some clones in this sample may be carry-over from other donors' samples. The material sequenced was axillary lymph node tissue. The chain combines TRBV12-3 or TRBV12-4 with TRBJ2-4; 9 nucleotides agree with TRBD2. The CDR3 DNA sequence: TGTGCCAGCACGGTGACTAGCGGCAAAAACATTCAGTACTTC. Translating it yields CASTVTSGKNIQYF.